Listed below are T cell receptor beta chains from one sample, sequenced in a study of cytomegalovirus exposure and HLA in healthy donors. The protocol was immunoSEQ multiplex PCR, while the TCRdb copy is restricted to in-frame clones and leaves out a portion. The sample carries around 200,000 clones, 83% recorded once. Source material: PBMCs. All receptors derive from a girl aged 5-17 years in good health and CMV-seronegative. The CDR3 runs from the conserved cysteine through the conserved F or W. D genes are given only for firm matches. Some rows have no size entry. The others give once, few or many, or a class for an expanded clone.

V gene	J gene	clone size	D gene	CDR3 length	CDR3 protein	CDR3 DNA
TRBV9	TRBJ2-5	-	-	15	CASSVGASVEGTQYF	TGTGCCAGCAGCGTGGGGGCCAGCGTCGAAGGGACCCAGTACTTC
TRBV28	TRBJ2-2	-	-	12	CAGAGWSGELFF	TGTGCCGGGGCGGGGTGGTCCGGGGAGCTGTTTTTT
TRBV5-1	TRBJ1-1	once	-	14	CASREGLLLREAFF	TGCGCCAGCAGGGAGGGACTTTTACTCCGTGAAGCTTTCTTT
TRBV11-2	TRBJ1-5	-	-	12	CASSSLAQPQHF	TGTGCCAGCAGCTCCTTAGCCCAGCCCCAGCATTTT
TRBV13	TRBJ2-5	-	-	16	CASSLERVGFQETQYF	TGTGCCAGCAGCTTAGAGAGGGTTGGGTTCCAAGAGACCCAGTACTTC
TRBV27	TRBJ2-1	-	TRBD2	15	CASSLSGTSFGEQFF	TGTGCCAGCAGTTTATCCGGGACTAGTTTCGGAGAGCAGTTCTTC
TRBV13	TRBJ2-2	-	-	14	CASSLGRVGGELFF	TGTGCCAGCAGCTTAGGCAGGGTTGGCGGGGAGCTGTTTTTT
TRBV4-2	TRBJ2-3	-	TRBD2	15	CASSQGVAGVDTQYF	TGTGCCAGCAGCCAAGGCGTAGCGGGAGTGGATACGCAGTATTTT
TRBV4-2	TRBJ2-1	-	TRBD2	15	CASSQGLAGLDEQFF	TGTGCCAGCAGCCAAGGACTAGCGGGGTTGGATGAGCAGTTCTTC
TRBV6-4	TRBJ2-3	-	TRBD1	15	CASSDSGQGADTQYF	TGTGCCAGCAGTGACTCAGGACAGGGGGCAGATACGCAGTATTTT
TRBV5-6	TRBJ2-7	-	TRBD1	15	CASSFFPQGAYEQYF	TGTGCCAGCAGCTTTTTCCCCCAGGGGGCATACGAGCAGTACTTC
TRBV7-2	TRBJ2-1	-	TRBD2	15	CASTLRAGAYNEQFF	TGTGCCAGCACCCTCCGCGCGGGGGCCTACAATGAGCAGTTCTTC
TRBV6-5	TRBJ2-7	-	-	13	CATQTAQSYERYF	TGTGCCACCCAAACGGCCCAATCCTACGAGCGGTACTTC
TRBV5-4	TRBJ1-1	-	-	13	CASSFSSHTEAFF	TGTGCCAGCAGCTTCTCCAGTCACACTGAAGCTTTCTTT
TRBV18	TRBJ1-2	few	-	13	CASSTERYYGYTF	TGTGCCAGCTCGACAGAAAGATACTATGGCTACACCTTC
TRBV18	TRBJ1-2	-	TRBD1	15	CASSPLEGQNYGYTF	TGTGCCAGCTCACCACTAGAGGGACAGAACTATGGCTACACCTTC
TRBV28	TRBJ1-1	-	-	13	CASSLIRNTEAFF	TGTGCCAGCAGTTTAATCAGGAACACTGAAGCTTTCTTT